These 19 T cell receptor beta chains share one sample of origin, sequenced in a study of blood T cell repertoires in COVID-19. The repertoire was sequenced with immunoSEQ multiplex PCR; TCRdb's copy has only in-frame clones and lacks some. The sample has some 71,000 clones; 90% are singletons. Sequenced input: peripheral blood. The source is a man aged 50 to 60 with acute or convalescent COVID-19.

In DNA form, the CDR3 reads TGTGCCCCTCGGAAAAGTACAGGGGCAAACACTGAAGCTTTCTTT. Its protein is CAPRKSTGANTEAFF. The J gene is TRBJ1-1, the V gene TRBV24-1; 7 positions match TRBD1. The CDR3 consists of 15 residues. In germline, CDR1 is KGHDR, CDR2 SFDVKD. V gave up 12 bases and J gave up 2 bases; unmatched junction bases: 14.

The V and J genes are TRBV27 and TRBJ2-3; no clear D gene. The ends were cut back, 0 bases at V and 6 bases at J, with 10 bases in the middle. This CDR3 is built from 14 residues. The germline gives CDR1 MNHEY, CDR2 SMNVEV (reference sequence). Here the CDR3 DNA reads TGTGCCAGCAGTTTATCGAGAGTATGGGATACGCAGTATTTT. Protein product: CASSLSRVWDTQYF.

The V call is TRBV9, the J call TRBJ2-2; D is possibly TRBD2 (5 bases). The CDR3 runs to 14 residues. Germline values: CDR1 SGDLS, CDR2 YYNGEE. The V and J ends lost 4 bases and 2 bases respectively, with 9 bases between them. For the CDR3, the DNA is TGTGCCAGCAGCCCAGGAGGCAACACCGGGGAGCTGTTTTTT. Translation gives CASSPGGNTGELFF.

The chain has TRBV5-1 and TRBJ1-5; tentatively, D is TRBD1 (5 bases). Germline V lookup: CDR1 SGHRS, CDR2 YFSETQ. Trimming left V 0 bases short and J 7 bases short, with 14 bases between. The CDR3 has 15 amino acids. This chain's CDR3 is CASSLEVRAGQPQHF. The CDR3 coding sequence is TGCGCCAGCAGCTTGGAGGTCAGGGCGGGACAGCCCCAGCATTTT.

The chain employs TRBV4-2 and TRBJ2-5, with 9 positions matching TRBD1. This CDR3 is built from 15 residues. With V trimmed by 4 bases and J by 4 bases, 7 bases remained unmatched. Germline V lookup: CDR1 LGHNA, CDR2 YNFKEQ. CDR3 residues: CASSPRGQGRETQYF. The DNA of the CDR3 is TGTGCCAGCAGCCCCCGCGGACAGGGGAGAGAGACCCAGTACTTC.

This clone was counted a single time. This chain joins TRBV6-5 and TRBJ1-3; D not resolved. V lost 10 bases, J lost 1 base, and 11 bases lay in between. There are 13 residues in the CDR3. The germline CDR1 and CDR2 sequences are MNHEY and SVGAGI. CDR3 protein: CATQAVSGNTIYF. The DNA for the CDR3 is TGTGCCACCCAAGCCGTATCTGGAAACACCATATATTTT.

This rearrangement joins TRBV6-4 to TRBJ2-1; D possibly corresponds to TRBD1 (6 bases). The CDR3 has 13 residues. Germline CDR1 MRHNA, CDR2 SNTAGT. With 6 bases removed from V and 8 bases from J, the gap between germline ends came to 14 bases. DNA of the CDR3: TGTGCCAGCAGCTTGGGGGCTAAGGATGAGCAGTTCTTC. This codes for CASSLGAKDEQFF.

V gene TRBV7-9 combines with J gene TRBJ2-7; 9 positions match TRBD2. CDR1 is SEHNR, CDR2 FQNEAQ, per germline (reference sequence). The V and J ends lost 4 bases and 2 bases, in that order; junction bases with no gene match: 6. The CDR3 runs to 15 residues. The CDR3 nucleotides read TGTGCCAGCAGCTCACTAGCGGGTGAAGCCTACGAGCAGTACTTC. Translating gives CASSSLAGEAYEQYF.

The J gene is TRBJ2-7, the V gene TRBV6-6; D is undetermined. The CDR3 has 11 amino acids. With 6 bases removed from V and 3 bases from J, the gap between germline ends came to 6 bases. Per germline, CDR1 MNHNY and CDR2 SVGAGI (reference sequence). The DNA of the CDR3 is TGTGCCAGCAGCCCAAACTACGAGCAGTACTTC. Encoded protein: CASSPNYEQYF.

This clone was seen once. The chain joins TRBV9 to TRBJ1-1; no definite D call. The CDR3 loop spans 15 amino acids. With 0 bases removed from V and 1 base from J, the gap between germline ends came to 10 bases. Germline V gives CDR1 SGDLS, CDR2 YYNGEE. CDR3 nucleotides: TGTGCCAGCAGCGTAGCCCCGGGTGGGAACACTGAAGCTTTCTTT. As protein: CASSVAPGGNTEAFF.

The V gene is TRBV6-6, the J gene TRBJ2-7, with 10 nucleotides matching TRBD1. The CDR3 spans 14 residues. V dropped 10 bases and J dropped 7; count of bases not matched to a gene: 13. CDR1 and CDR2 (germline): MNHNY, SVGAGI (reference sequence). CDR3 amino acids: CATFTGTGVGEQYF. The CDR3 nucleotides read TGTGCCACCTTCACCGGGACAGGGGTAGGTGAGCAGTACTTC.

The chain is built from TRBV30 and TRBJ1-3, with unresolved D. The CDR3 covers 14 residues. Germline CDR1 reads GTSNPN; CDR2 reads SVGIG (reference sequence). V was shortened by 3 bases and J by 0 bases, with 9 bases between the two germline ends. CDR3 sequence (DNA): TGTGCCTGGAGCCCTGGCAGCTCTGGAAACACCATATATTTT. Amino acids: CAWSPGSSGNTIYF.

The V gene is TRBV19, the J gene TRBJ2-3; 9 bases map to TRBD1. Germline lookup yields CDR1 LNHDA and CDR2 SQIVND (reference sequence). Trimming removed 7 bases from V and 6 bases from J; junction bases left unmatched: 8. The CDR3 sequence is 14 residues long. The CDR3 bases are TGTGCCAGTACCCCGGACAGGGGAGGTGATACGCAGTATTTT. Protein product: CASTPDRGGDTQYF. Full variable domain (remainder filled in from reference TRBV19 and TRBJ2-3): DGGITQSPKYLFRKEGQNVTLSCEQNLNHDAMYWYRQDPGQGLRLIYYSQIVNDFQKGDIAEGYSVSREKKESFPLTVTSAQKNPTAFYLCASTPDRGGDTQYFGPGTRLTVL.

The chain joins TRBV5-1 to TRBJ2-7, with 10 bases identical to TRBD1. Germline CDR1 and CDR2: SGHRS and YFSETQ. J was trimmed by 7 bases and V by 0 bases; bases with no gene match: 10. The length of the CDR3 is 16 residues. CDR3 in amino acids: CASSLADRGPAWEQYF. For the CDR3, the DNA is TGCGCCAGCAGCTTGGCAGACAGGGGGCCGGCTTGGGAGCAGTACTTC.

This clone was picked up a small number of times. This rearrangement joins TRBV6-5 to TRBJ2-7; 9 bases line up with TRBD2. J lost 4 bases, V lost 0 bases, and 4 bases had no gene match. CDR3 length: 15 residues. Germline V CDR1 and CDR2: MNHEY, SVGAGI. The CDR3 DNA reads TGTGCCAGCAGTTACTCGGCTAGCGGGAAATACGAGCAGTACTTC. Translated: CASSYSASGKYEQYF.

This chain uses TRBV19 with TRBJ1-2, with 10 bases matching TRBD1. This CDR3 comprises 14 residues. Looked up from germline, CDR1 is LNHDA and CDR2 is SQIVND (reference sequence). V gave up 6 bases and J gave up 7 bases; unmatched junction bases: 8. Written as DNA, the CDR3 is TGTGCCAGTAGACGGGACAGGGGTAAGGCTGGCTACACCTTC. As protein: CASRRDRGKAGYTF.

V and J are TRBV3-1 (or the pseudogene TRBV3-2) and TRBJ2-2, with 8 bases identical to TRBD2. The CDR3 spans 16 residues. V dropped 1 base and J dropped 2; count of bases not matched to a gene: 3. CDR1 is LGHDT, CDR2 YNNKEL, per germline (reference sequence). CDR3: CASSQAGGLNTGELFF. The CDR3, as DNA: TGTGCCAGCAGCCAAGCGGGAGGGCTAAACACCGGGGAGCTGTTTTTT.

The chain recombines TRBV11-2 with TRBJ1-1, with D maybe TRBD1 (5 bases). CDR1 is SGHAT, CDR2 FQNNGV, per germline. V was pared by 4 bases and J by 2 bases, with 17 bases between. The CDR3 is 16 amino acids. CDR3 region: CASSSVAGVGNTEAFF. CDR3 nucleotide sequence: TGTGCCAGCAGCTCTGTGGCGGGGGTAGGAAACACTGAAGCTTTCTTT.

This chain connects TRBV7-8 to TRBJ2-7; TRBD2 matches at 13 bases. The ends lost 3 bases at V and 1 base at J; junction bases unmatched: 9. Germline lookup yields CDR1 SGHVS and CDR2 FQNEAQ. The CDR3 has 18 amino acids. CDR3 region: CASSFGTSGEYLSYEQYF. Written as DNA, the CDR3 is TGTGCCAGCAGCTTCGGGACTAGCGGGGAGTACCTGTCCTACGAGCAGTACTTC.